This is a list of T cell receptor beta chains from one sample in a study. MiXCR was run by TCRdb on the RT-PCR reads, yielding one entry per CDR3 protein. Of hundreds of thousands of distinct CDR3 sequences listed, more than 13% are singletons. The specimen was memory CD4+ T cells from blood. Receptor source: a female donor in good health, serving as a healthy control. CDR3s include the opening cysteine and the closing phenylalanine or tryptophan. Each record gives: D gene, J gene, V gene, clone size, CDR3 DNA, CDR3 protein. The D gene is left open where the match is weak. Expanded clones get a size class; other rows say once, few or many, or leave the size out.

D: .; J: TRBJ2-1; V: TRBV5-4; size: few; DNA: TGTGCCAGCAGCTTGGAATTTAGCGGTTTGGGGGAGCAGTTCTTC; CDR3: CASSLEFSGLGEQFF
D: .; J: TRBJ1-2; V: TRBV27; size: many; DNA: TGTGCCAGCAGTGTACAGGGTGCCTATGGCTACACCTTC; CDR3: CASSVQGAYGYTF
D: TRBD1; J: TRBJ2-3; V: TRBV7-9; size: few; DNA: TGTGCCGCGCCCCTGACAGGGGGCACAGATACGCAGTATTTT; CDR3: CAAPLTGGTDTQYF
D: .; J: TRBJ2-7; V: TRBV18; size: .; DNA: TGTGCCAGCTGCCCTACCACCTGGGACACCCTGAAAACCTTCTCCTACGAGCAGTACTTC; CDR3: CASCPTTWDTLKTFSYEQYF
D: TRBD1; J: TRBJ1-2; V: TRBV28; size: .; DNA: TGTGCCAGCAGCCCCGGGACAGGGACCCCTCGGGATGGCTACACCTTC; CDR3: CASSPGTGTPRDGYTF
D: TRBD1; J: TRBJ1-3; V: TRBV7-9; size: many; DNA: TGTGCCAGCAGCCCTCGCCAGGGGGCCGGAAACACCATATATTTT; CDR3: CASSPRQGAGNTIYF
D: TRBD2; J: TRBJ2-2; V: TRBV2; size: few; DNA: TGTGCCGGGGGGGGGAACACCGGGGAGCTGTTTTTT; CDR3: CAGGGNTGELFF
D: TRBD1; J: TRBJ2-5; V: TRBV7-8; size: few; DNA: TGTGCCAGCAGCCCGGAGACAGGGTTCGGAGAGACCCAGTACTTC; CDR3: CASSPETGFGETQYF
D: .; J: TRBJ2-7; V: TRBV11-2; size: .; DNA: TGTGCCAGCAGCGTCCTCCGGGCCTCCTACGAGCAGTACTTC; CDR3: CASSVLRASYEQYF
D: TRBD1; J: TRBJ2-3; V: TRBV5-1; size: few; DNA: TGCGCCAGCAGCTTGGATCCGACAGGGGGAGATACGCAGTATTTT; CDR3: CASSLDPTGGDTQYF
D: .; J: TRBJ2-1; V: TRBV24-1; size: .; DNA: TGTGCCACCAGTGATACTGCCGGGACACCTAACAATGAGCAGTTCTTC; CDR3: CATSDTAGTPNNEQFF
D: .; J: TRBJ2-7; V: TRBV29-1; size: many; DNA: TGCAGCGCCCTCAGGGGCACCTACGAGCAGTACTTC; CDR3: CSALRGTYEQYF
D: .; J: TRBJ2-2; V: TRBV6-5; size: many; DNA: TGTGCCAGCAGTTACCACTCTCCTTGGGGAGGTGGCAACACCGGGGAGCTGTTTTTT; CDR3: CASSYHSPWGGGNTGELFF
D: .; J: TRBJ1-4; V: TRBV20-1; size: .; DNA: TGCAGTGCTATACCCACTGGGGGAAATGAAAAACTGTTTTTT; CDR3: CSAIPTGGNEKLFF
D: TRBD2; J: TRBJ2-7; V: TRBV28; size: .; DNA: TGTGCCAGCAGTTCGGGCGGGAGGACCTACGAGCAGTACTTC; CDR3: CASSSGGRTYEQYF
D: TRBD1; J: TRBJ2-7; V: TRBV10-3; size: many; DNA: TGTGCCATCAGTACTCGGACAGGGAAACTCGACGAGCAGTACTTC; CDR3: CAISTRTGKLDEQYF
D: .; J: TRBJ1-6; V: TRBV30; size: once; DNA: TGTGCCTGGTGTCAAACAGGGAACTCCTATAATTCACCCCTCCACTTT; CDR3: CAWCQTGNSYNSPLHF
D: .; J: TRBJ1-6; V: TRBV20-1; size: few; DNA: TGCAGTGCTAGTAGCTCCTACTATAATTCACCCCTCCACTTT; CDR3: CSASSSYYNSPLHF
D: .; J: TRBJ1-4; V: TRBV4-2; size: .; DNA: TGTGCCAGCAGCCAAGGAGGTGGCGTCCTGTTTTTT; CDR3: CASSQGGGVLFF
D: .; J: TRBJ2-1; V: TRBV7-2; size: few; DNA: TGTGCCAGCAGCCCGGACGTTTCCTACAATGAGCAGTTCTTC; CDR3: CASSPDVSYNEQFF
D: .; J: TRBJ2-1; V: TRBV4-3; size: .; DNA: TGCGCCAGCAGCCATCCGGGCCTACGTGAGCAGTTCTTC; CDR3: CASSHPGLREQFF
D: TRBD1; J: TRBJ1-5; V: TRBV19; size: few; DNA: TGTGCCAGTTCGGACAGGGGACAGCCCCAGCATTTT; CDR3: CASSDRGQPQHF